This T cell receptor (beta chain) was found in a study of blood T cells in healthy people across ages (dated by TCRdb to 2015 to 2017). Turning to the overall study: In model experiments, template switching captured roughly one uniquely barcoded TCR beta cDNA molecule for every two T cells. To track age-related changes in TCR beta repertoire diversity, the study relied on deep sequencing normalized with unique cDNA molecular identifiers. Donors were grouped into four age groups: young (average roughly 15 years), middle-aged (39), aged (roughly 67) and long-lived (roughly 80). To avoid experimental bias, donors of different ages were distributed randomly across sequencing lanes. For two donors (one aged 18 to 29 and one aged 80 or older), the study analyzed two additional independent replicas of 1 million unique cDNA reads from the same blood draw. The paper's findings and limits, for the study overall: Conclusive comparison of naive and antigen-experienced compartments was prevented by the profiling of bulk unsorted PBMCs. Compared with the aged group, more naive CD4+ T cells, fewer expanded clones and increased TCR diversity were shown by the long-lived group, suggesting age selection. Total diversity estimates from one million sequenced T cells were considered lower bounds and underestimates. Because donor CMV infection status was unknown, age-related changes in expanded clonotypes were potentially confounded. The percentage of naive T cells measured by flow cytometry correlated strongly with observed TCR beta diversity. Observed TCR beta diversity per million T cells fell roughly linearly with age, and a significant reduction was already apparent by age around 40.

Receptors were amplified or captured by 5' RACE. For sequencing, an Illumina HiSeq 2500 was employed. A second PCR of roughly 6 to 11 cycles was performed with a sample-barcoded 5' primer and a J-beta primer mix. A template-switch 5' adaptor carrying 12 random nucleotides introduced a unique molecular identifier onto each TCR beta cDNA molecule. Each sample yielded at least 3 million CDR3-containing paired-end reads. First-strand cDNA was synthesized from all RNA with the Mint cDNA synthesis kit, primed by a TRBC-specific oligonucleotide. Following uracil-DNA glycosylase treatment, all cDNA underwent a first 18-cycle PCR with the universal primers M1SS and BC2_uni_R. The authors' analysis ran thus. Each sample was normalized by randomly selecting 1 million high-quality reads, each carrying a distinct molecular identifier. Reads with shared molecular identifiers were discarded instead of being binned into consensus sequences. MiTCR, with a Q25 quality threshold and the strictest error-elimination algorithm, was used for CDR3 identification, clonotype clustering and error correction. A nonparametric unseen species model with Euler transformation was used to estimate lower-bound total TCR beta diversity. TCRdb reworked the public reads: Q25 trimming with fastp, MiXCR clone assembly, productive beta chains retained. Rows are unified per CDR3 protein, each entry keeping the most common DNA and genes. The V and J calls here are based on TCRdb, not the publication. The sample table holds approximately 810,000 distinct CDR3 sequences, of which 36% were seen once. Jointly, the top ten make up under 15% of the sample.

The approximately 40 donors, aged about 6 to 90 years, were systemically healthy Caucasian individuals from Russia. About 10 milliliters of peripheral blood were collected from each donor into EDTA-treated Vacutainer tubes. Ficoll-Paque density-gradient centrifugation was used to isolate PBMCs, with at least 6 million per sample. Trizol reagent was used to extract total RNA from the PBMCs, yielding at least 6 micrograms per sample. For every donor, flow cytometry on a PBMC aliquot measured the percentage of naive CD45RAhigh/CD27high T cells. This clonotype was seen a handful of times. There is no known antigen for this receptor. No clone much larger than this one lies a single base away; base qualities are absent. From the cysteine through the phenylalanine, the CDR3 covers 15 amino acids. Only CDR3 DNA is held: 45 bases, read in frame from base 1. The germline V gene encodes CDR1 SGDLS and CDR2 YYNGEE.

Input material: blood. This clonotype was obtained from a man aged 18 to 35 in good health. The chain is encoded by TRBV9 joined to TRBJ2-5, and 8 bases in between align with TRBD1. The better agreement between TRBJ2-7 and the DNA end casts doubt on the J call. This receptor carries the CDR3 CASSVGGTGGNEQYF. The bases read TGTGCCAGCAGCGTAGGCGGGACAGGCGGGAACGAGCAGTACTTC.